This is a list of T cell receptor beta chains from one sample in a study of blood T cell repertoires in COVID-19. Profiling relied on immunoSEQ multiplex PCR, and the TCRdb table lists in-frame clones only, not all of them. The data contain roughly 310,000 clones, around nine tenths of them singletons. Material: PBMCs or T cells enriched from blood (not recorded which). The receptor source for this set is a man aged 55 to 69 who had recovered from COVID-19. Each CDR3 is given with its conserved first and last residue. A D gene is named only where the DNA matches it firmly. Size tells how often a clone was seen (once, few, many) or the class of an expanded clone, and some rows leave it out.

abundance	j_gene	d_gene	v_gene	CDR3aa	CDR3nt
once	TRBJ2-3	TRBD2	TRBV30	CAWRVAGNTDTQYF	TGTGCCTGGAGGGTAGCGGGGAACACAGATACGCAGTATTTT
NA	TRBJ1-6	NA	TRBV4-3	CASSQDVAGLTSPLHF	TGCGCCAGCAGCCAAGATGTCGCAGGTCTTACTTCACCCCTCCACTTT
once	TRBJ1-1	TRBD1	TRBV7-2	CASSPRQGARTEAFF	TGTGCCAGCAGCCCAAGACAGGGGGCGAGGACTGAAGCTTTCTTT
NA	TRBJ1-1	NA	TRBV9	CASSGDTEAFF	TGTGCCAGCAGCGGCGACACTGAAGCTTTCTTT
NA	TRBJ2-7	TRBD1	TRBV27	CASSIIAGTGSYEQYF	TGTGCCAGCAGCATCATCGCCGGGACAGGGTCTTACGAGCAGTACTTC
NA	TRBJ1-3	NA	TRBV3-1/TRBV3-2	CASSQAGKGSGNTIYF	TGTGCCAGCAGCCAGGCAGGGAAAGGATCTGGAAACACCATATATTTT
NA	TRBJ1-1	NA	TRBV15	CATSRDSRTEAFF	TGTGCCACCAGCAGAGATTCCCGCACTGAAGCTTTCTTT
NA	TRBJ2-3	NA	TRBV7-3	CASSAGLSTDTQYF	TGTGCCAGCAGCGCCGGACTCAGCACAGATACGCAGTATTTT
NA	TRBJ2-3	TRBD1	TRBV7-2	CASSRDRGTDTQYF	TGTGCCAGCAGCCGGGACAGGGGCACAGATACGCAGTATTTT
NA	TRBJ2-7	NA	TRBV11-2	CASSPGVFYEQYF	TGTGCCAGCAGCCCGGGGGTATTCTACGAGCAGTACTTC
NA	TRBJ2-3	NA	TRBV12-3/TRBV12-4	CASSGHTQYF	TGTGCCAGCAGTGGCCATACGCAGTATTTT
NA	TRBJ2-5	TRBD1	TRBV18	CASTQTGPETQYF	TGTGCCAGCACCCAGACAGGGCCAGAGACCCAGTACTTC
NA	TRBJ1-2	NA	TRBV5-4	CASSRGTLGFYGYTF	TGTGCCAGCAGCCGGGGGACGCTTGGGTTCTATGGCTACACCTTC
NA	TRBJ2-1	TRBD1	TRBV11-3	CASSLVRGQGNEQFF	TGTGCCAGCAGCTTAGTCCGGGGACAGGGCAATGAGCAGTTCTTC
NA	TRBJ1-2	TRBD1	TRBV5-1	CASSLPDRGGEKYGYTF	TGCGCCAGCAGCCTACCCGACAGGGGCGGGGAGAAGTATGGCTACACCTTC
NA	TRBJ1-2	NA	TRBV29-1	CSVDGTRGGDSYGYTF	TGCAGCGTTGATGGAACCCGAGGGGGGGATAGCTATGGCTACACCTTC
NA	TRBJ2-2	NA	TRBV19	CASSTRGDTGELFF	TGTGCCAGTAGTACCAGGGGGGACACCGGGGAGCTGTTTTTT
NA	TRBJ2-1	TRBD2	TRBV6-5	CASEREGGYEQFF	TGTGCCAGCGAGCGGGAGGGCGGATATGAGCAGTTCTTC
NA	TRBJ1-3	TRBD1	TRBV6-2/TRBV6-3	CASSRTARDRRGNTIYF	TGTGCCAGCAGCCGTACCGCCCGGGACAGGAGAGGAAACACCATATATTTT
NA	TRBJ1-5	TRBD1	TRBV6-5	CATMGQGNQPQHF	TGTGCCACCATGGGACAGGGTAATCAGCCCCAGCATTTT
NA	TRBJ1-4	TRBD1	TRBV28	CASSRTGEAEKLFF	TGTGCCAGCAGCCGGACAGGGGAGGCTGAAAAACTGTTTTTT
NA	TRBJ1-1	TRBD1	TRBV6-5	CASSRGTGLTEAFF	TGTGCCAGCAGCCGCGGGACAGGGCTCACTGAAGCTTTCTTT
NA	TRBJ1-2	NA	TRBV30	CACIGNYGYTF	TGTGCCTGCATCGGTAACTATGGCTACACCTTC
NA	TRBJ1-6	NA	TRBV7-2	CASSLYRQSSYNSPLHF	TGTGCCAGCAGCTTATACAGGCAGAGCTCCTATAATTCACCCCTCCACTTT
NA	TRBJ1-5	NA	TRBV11-2	CASSPHIDQPQHF	TGTGCCAGCAGCCCCCACATCGATCAGCCCCAGCATTTT
NA	TRBJ2-2	TRBD1	TRBV3-1/TRBV3-2	CASSQYRDRRNTGELFF	TGTGCCAGCAGCCAATACCGGGACAGGCGAAACACCGGGGAGCTGTTTTTT
NA	TRBJ1-4	TRBD1	TRBV5-1	CASSGGQGNEKLFF	TGCGCCAGCAGCGGGGGACAGGGGAATGAAAAACTGTTTTTT
NA	TRBJ2-2	NA	TRBV13	CASSYRDTYTGELFF	TGTGCCAGCAGCTACCGGGACACTTACACCGGGGAGCTGTTTTTT
NA	TRBJ1-3	NA	TRBV4-3	CASSQARSSANTIYF	TGCGCCAGCAGCCAAGCGAGGAGTTCCGCAAACACCATATATTTT
NA	TRBJ2-7	NA	TRBV27	CASSDGVAGSYEQYF	TGTGCCAGCAGTGACGGGGTCGCGGGGTCCTACGAGCAGTACTTC
once	TRBJ2-7	NA	TRBV27	CASSLGFRGAYEQYF	TGTGCCAGCAGTTTGGGCTTCCGGGGGGCGTACGAGCAGTACTTC
NA	TRBJ1-6	TRBD1	TRBV11-2	CASSTGGYNSPLHF	TGTGCCAGCTCGACAGGGGGCTATAATTCACCCCTCCACTTT
NA	TRBJ2-5	TRBD2	TRBV6-5	CASRGGRAVETQYF	TGTGCCAGCAGGGGCGGGAGGGCTGTGGAGACCCAGTACTTC
once	TRBJ1-2	NA	TRBV19	CASSQGSRQLNYGYTF	TGTGCCAGTAGCCAAGGGTCCCGACAGTTGAACTATGGCTACACCTTC
NA	TRBJ1-2	NA	TRBV11-2	CASSLDRTAEGYTF	TGTGCCAGCAGCTTAGATCGAACAGCGGAGGGCTACACCTTC
NA	TRBJ2-1	TRBD2	TRBV10-3	CAISESKAGGLNEQFF	TGTGCCATCAGTGAGTCGAAGGCGGGAGGGTTGAATGAGCAGTTCTTC
NA	TRBJ2-3	TRBD2	TRBV4-1	CASSHEGTSGGIDTQYF	TGCGCCAGCAGCCATGAAGGGACTAGCGGGGGTATAGATACGCAGTATTTT
NA	TRBJ2-5	TRBD2	TRBV6-5	CASSPTSGQETQYF	TGTGCCAGCAGTCCAACTAGCGGCCAAGAGACCCAGTACTTC
NA	TRBJ2-2	TRBD1	TRBV2	CASRAGTATGELFF	TGTGCCAGCAGAGCCGGGACAGCGACAGGGGAGCTGTTTTTT
NA	TRBJ1-1	NA	TRBV7-3	CASSLSGRYNTEAFF	TGTGCCAGCAGCTTAAGTGGCAGGTACAACACTGAAGCTTTCTTT
few	TRBJ2-7	NA	TRBV30	CAWSVDSQLEQYF	TGTGCCTGGAGTGTAGACAGCCAATTGGAGCAGTACTTC
NA	TRBJ2-2	NA	TRBV5-4	CAFNLLRGTTAGELFF	TGTGCCTTCAACCTACTTCGGGGGACCACGGCCGGGGAGCTGTTTTTT
NA	TRBJ2-7	NA	TRBV11-2	CASSLRARQGEDNEQYF	TGTGCCAGCAGCTTACGAGCGCGGCAGGGCGAGGATAACGAGCAGTACTTC
NA	TRBJ1-5	NA	TRBV3-1/TRBV3-2	CASSKSDF	TGTGCCAGCAGCAAATCGGATTTT
NA	TRBJ2-1	TRBD2	TRBV7-2	CASSPRTSLNEQFF	TGTGCCAGCAGCCCCCGGACTAGCCTCAATGAGCAGTTCTTC
NA	TRBJ2-7	NA	TRBV28	CASSFGLADYEQYF	TGTGCCAGCAGTTTCGGCCTGGCGGACTACGAGCAGTACTTC
NA	TRBJ1-2	NA	TRBV7-2	CASSLPAYGYTF	TGTGCCAGCAGTCTACCCGCGTATGGCTACACCTTC
NA	TRBJ2-1	TRBD1	TRBV10-3	CAISEFTGQGATAQFF	TGTGCCATCAGTGAGTTCACGGGACAGGGGGCCACCGCCCAGTTCTTC
NA	TRBJ2-1	NA	TRBV5-5	CASSPYAGSYNEQFF	TGTGCCAGCAGCCCTTACGCAGGCTCCTACAATGAGCAGTTCTTC
once	TRBJ2-1	NA	TRBV4-3	CASSQGPSINYNEQFF	TGCGCCAGCAGCCAAGGTCCGAGTATAAACTACAATGAGCAGTTCTTC